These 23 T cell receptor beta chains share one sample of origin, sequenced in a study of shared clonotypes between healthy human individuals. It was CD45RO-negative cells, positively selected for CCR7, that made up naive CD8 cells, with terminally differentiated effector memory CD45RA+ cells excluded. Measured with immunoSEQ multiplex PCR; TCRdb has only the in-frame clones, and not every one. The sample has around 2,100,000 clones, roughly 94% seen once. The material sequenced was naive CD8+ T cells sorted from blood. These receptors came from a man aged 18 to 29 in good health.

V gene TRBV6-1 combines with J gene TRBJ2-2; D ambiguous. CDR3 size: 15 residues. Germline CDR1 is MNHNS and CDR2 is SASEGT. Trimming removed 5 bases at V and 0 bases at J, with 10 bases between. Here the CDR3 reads CASSPVTSNTGELFF. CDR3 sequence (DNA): TGTGCCAGCAGTCCAGTTACTTCGAACACCGGGGAGCTGTTTTTT.

The CDR3 sequence is CASSLGGPNEQYF. CDR3 DNA: TGTGCCAGCAGTTTAGGAGGGCCTAACGAGCAGTACTTC. The rearrangement uses TRBV27 and TRBJ2-7, with D tentatively TRBD2 (6 bases). CDR1 is MNHEY, CDR2 SMNVEV, per germline (reference sequence). This CDR3 contains 13 residues. With 2 bases removed from V and 5 bases from J, the gap between germline ends came to 10 bases.

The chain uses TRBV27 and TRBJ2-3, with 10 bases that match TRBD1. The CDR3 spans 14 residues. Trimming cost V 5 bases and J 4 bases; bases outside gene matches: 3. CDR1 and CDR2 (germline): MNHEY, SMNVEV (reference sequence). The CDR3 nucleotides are TGTGCCAGCAGTAGACAGGGGGCCCCAGATACGCAGTATTTT. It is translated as CASSRQGAPDTQYF.

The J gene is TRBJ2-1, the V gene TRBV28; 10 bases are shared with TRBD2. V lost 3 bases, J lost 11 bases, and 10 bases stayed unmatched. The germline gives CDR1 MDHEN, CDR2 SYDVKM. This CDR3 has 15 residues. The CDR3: CASSFIGLAGDQQFF. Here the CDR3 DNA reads TGTGCCAGCAGTTTCATAGGGCTAGCGGGGGACCAGCAGTTCTTC.

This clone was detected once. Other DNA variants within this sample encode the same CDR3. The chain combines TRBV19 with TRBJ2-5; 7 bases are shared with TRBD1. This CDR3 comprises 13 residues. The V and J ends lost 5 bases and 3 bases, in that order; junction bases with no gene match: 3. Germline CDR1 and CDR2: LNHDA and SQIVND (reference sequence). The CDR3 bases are TGTGCCAGTAGTCTCGACAGGGAAGAGACCCAGTACTTC. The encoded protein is CASSLDREETQYF.

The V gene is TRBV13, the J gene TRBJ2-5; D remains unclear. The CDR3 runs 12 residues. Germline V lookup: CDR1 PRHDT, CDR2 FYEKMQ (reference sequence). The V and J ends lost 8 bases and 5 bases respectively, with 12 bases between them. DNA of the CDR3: TGTGCCAGCTCCGCACACGGGGAGACCCAGTACTTC. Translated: CASSAHGETQYF.

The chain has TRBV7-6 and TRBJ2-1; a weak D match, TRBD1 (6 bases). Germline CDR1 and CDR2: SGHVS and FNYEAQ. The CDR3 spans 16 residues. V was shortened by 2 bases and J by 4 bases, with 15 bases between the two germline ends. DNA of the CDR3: TGTGCCAGCAGCTTAAAGACAGGCCTCCTTTACAATGAGCAGTTCTTC. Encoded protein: CASSLKTGLLYNEQFF.

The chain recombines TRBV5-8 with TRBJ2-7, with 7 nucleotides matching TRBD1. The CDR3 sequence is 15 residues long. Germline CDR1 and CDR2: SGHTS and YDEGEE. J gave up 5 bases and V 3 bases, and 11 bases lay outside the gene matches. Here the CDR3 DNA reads TGTGCCAGCAGCTCCCGACAGGGCGGTGGGGACGAGCAGTACTTC. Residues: CASSSRQGGGDEQYF.

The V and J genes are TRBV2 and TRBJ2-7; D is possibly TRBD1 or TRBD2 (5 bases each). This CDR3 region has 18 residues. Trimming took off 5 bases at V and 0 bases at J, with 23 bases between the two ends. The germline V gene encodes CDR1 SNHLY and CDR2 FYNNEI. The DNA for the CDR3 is TGTGCCAGCAGTCCTGTGGAGCGGACAAGTTCGGGCTCCTACGAGCAGTACTTC. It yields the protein CASSPVERTSSGSYEQYF.

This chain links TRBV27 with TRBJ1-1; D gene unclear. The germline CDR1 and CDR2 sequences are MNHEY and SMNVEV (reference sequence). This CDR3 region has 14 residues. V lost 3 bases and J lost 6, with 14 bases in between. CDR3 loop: CASSFSVIGAEAFF. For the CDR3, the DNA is TGTGCCAGCAGTTTCTCGGTTATCGGGGCTGAAGCTTTCTTT.

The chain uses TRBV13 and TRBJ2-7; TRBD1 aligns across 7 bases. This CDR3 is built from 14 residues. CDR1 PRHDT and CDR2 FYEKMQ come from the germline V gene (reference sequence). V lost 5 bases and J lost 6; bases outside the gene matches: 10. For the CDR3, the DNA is TGTGCCAGCAGCGTAAGACACAGGGGCGGCGAGCAGTACTTC. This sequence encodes CASSVRHRGGEQYF.

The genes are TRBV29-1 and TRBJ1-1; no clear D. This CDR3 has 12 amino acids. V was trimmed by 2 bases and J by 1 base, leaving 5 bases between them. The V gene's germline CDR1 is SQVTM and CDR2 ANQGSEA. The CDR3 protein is CSVEPGNTEAFF. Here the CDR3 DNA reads TGCAGCGTTGAACCGGGGAACACTGAAGCTTTCTTT.

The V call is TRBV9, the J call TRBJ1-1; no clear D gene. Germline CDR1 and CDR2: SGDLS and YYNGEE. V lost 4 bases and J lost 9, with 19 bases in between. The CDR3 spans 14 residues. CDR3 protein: CASSSGERNPKAFF. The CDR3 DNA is TGTGCCAGCAGCTCCGGAGAACGGAATCCCAAAGCTTTCTTT.

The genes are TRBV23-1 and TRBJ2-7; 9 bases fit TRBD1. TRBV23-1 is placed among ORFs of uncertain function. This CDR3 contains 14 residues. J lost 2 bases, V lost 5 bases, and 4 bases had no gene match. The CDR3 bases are TGCGCCAGCAGTTCGGACAGGGGAACCTACGAGCAGTACTTC. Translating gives CASSSDRGTYEQYF.

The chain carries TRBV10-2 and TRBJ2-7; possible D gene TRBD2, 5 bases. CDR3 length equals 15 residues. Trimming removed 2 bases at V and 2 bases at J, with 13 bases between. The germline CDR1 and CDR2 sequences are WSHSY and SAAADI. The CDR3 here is CASSERAADTYEQYF. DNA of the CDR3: TGCGCCAGCAGTGAGAGGGCAGCGGATACCTACGAGCAGTACTTC.

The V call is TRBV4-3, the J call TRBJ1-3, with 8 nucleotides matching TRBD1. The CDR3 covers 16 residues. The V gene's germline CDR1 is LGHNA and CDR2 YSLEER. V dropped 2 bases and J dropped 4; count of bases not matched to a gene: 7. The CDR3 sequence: CASSQFPGGEGNTIYF. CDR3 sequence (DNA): TGCGCCAGCAGCCAATTTCCAGGGGGCGAGGGAAACACCATATATTTT.

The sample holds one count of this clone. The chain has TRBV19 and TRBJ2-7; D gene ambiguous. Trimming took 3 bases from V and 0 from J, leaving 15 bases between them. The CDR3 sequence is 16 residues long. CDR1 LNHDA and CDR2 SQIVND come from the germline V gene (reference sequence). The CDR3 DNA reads TGTGCCAGTAGTATCCCGGACGCAACCCGCTCCTACGAGCAGTACTTC. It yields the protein CASSIPDATRSYEQYF.

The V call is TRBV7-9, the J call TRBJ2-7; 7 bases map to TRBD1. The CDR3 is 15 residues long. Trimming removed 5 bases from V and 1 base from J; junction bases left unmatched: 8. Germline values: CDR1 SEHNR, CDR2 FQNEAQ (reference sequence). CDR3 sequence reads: CASSPSVQGSYEQYF. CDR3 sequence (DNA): TGTGCCAGCAGCCCTTCCGTACAGGGGTCCTACGAGCAGTACTTC. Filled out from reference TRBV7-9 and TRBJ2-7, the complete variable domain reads DTGVSQNPRHKITKRGQNVTFRCDPISEHNRLYWYRQTLGQGPEFLTYFQNEAQLEKSRLLSDRFSAERPKGSFSTLEIQRTEQGDSAMYLCASSPSVQGSYEQYFGPGTRLTVT.

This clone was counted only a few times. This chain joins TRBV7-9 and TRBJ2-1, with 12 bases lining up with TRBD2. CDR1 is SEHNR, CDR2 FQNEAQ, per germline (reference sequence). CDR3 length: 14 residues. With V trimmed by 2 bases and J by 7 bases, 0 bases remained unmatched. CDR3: CASSLLAGGNEQFF. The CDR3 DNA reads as TGTGCCAGCAGCTTACTAGCGGGAGGGAATGAGCAGTTCTTC.

This CDR3 reads CSAAGTGTNNEQFF. DNA for the CDR3: TGCAGCGCTGCCGGGACTGGAACCAACAATGAGCAGTTCTTC. The rearrangement links TRBV29-1 to TRBJ2-1, with D possibly TRBD2 on 6 matching bases. Germline values: CDR1 SQVTM, CDR2 ANQGSEA. Trimming took off 7 bases at V and 5 bases at J, with 18 bases between the two ends. There are 14 residues in the CDR3.

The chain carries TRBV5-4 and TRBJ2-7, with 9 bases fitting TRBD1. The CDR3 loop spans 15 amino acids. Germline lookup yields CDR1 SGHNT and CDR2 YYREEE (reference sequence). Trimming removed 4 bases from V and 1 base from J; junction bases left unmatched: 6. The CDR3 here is CASSNGQGKSYEQYF. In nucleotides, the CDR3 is TGTGCCAGCAGCAACGGACAGGGGAAATCCTACGAGCAGTACTTC.

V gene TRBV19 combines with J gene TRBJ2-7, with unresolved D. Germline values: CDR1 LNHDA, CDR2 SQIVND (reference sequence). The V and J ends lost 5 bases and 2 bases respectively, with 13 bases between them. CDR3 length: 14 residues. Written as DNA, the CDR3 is TGTGCCAGTAGTCTGGTCGGAAGCACCTACGAGCAGTACTTC. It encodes CASSLVGSTYEQYF.

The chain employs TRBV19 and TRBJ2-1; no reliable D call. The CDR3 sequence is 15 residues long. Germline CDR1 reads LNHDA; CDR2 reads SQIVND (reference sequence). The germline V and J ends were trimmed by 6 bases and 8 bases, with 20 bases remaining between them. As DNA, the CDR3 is TGTGCCAGTAGCCCTTTAGAAGGAACAATTCATGAGCAGTTCTTC. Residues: CASSPLEGTIHEQFF.